These 13 T cell receptor beta chains came from one sample sequenced in a study of blood T cell repertoires in COVID-19. The protocol was immunoSEQ multiplex PCR, while the TCRdb copy is restricted to in-frame clones and leaves out a portion. The sample includes more than 110,000 clones, less than 85% seen only once; the top ten take about 5.8%. Sequenced: peripheral blood. Receptors originate from a human donor in a cohort sampled during active COVID-19.

The rearrangement uses TRBV24-1 and TRBJ2-2; 7 positions agree with TRBD1. Germline CDR1 and CDR2: KGHDR and SFDVKD. J was trimmed by 3 bases and V by 3 bases; bases with no gene match: 3. This CDR3 contains 15 residues. CDR3 residues: CATSDGDRDTGELFF. The CDR3 DNA reads as TGTGCCACCAGTGATGGAGACAGGGACACCGGGGAGCTGTTTTTT.

This chain links TRBV18 with TRBJ2-5; D perhaps matches TRBD1 (5 bases). This CDR3 spans 14 amino acids. Germline CDR1 KGHSH, CDR2 LQKENI. V was shortened by 4 bases and J by 1 base, with 10 bases between the two germline ends. The CDR3 DNA sequence: TGTGCCAGCTCACTTGAAACAGGCCAAGAGACCCAGTACTTC. Amino acid sequence: CASSLETGQETQYF.

This chain links TRBV27 with TRBJ1-5, with TRBD1 as a possible D gene (6 bases). The CDR3 is made up of 14 amino acids. Germline V lookup: CDR1 MNHEY, CDR2 SMNVEV (reference sequence). V dropped 6 bases and J dropped 3 bases, with 12 bases sitting between them. The CDR3 nucleotides are TGTGCCAGCAGCCCCGGACAGAACAATCAGCCCCAGCATTTT. It encodes CASSPGQNNQPQHF.

This clone showed up just a few times. This sequence joins TRBV6-2 or TRBV6-3 and TRBJ2-7; D is ambiguous. Germline assignment: CDR1 MNHEY and CDR2 SVGEGT. V was trimmed by 0 bases and J by 7 bases, leaving 13 bases between them. This CDR3 is built from 14 residues. The CDR3 DNA reads as TGTGCCAGCAGTTACTCTGAGGCCCTTATGGAGCAGTACTTC. Its translation is CASSYSEALMEQYF.

The table lists this clone with a few counts. The rearrangement joins TRBV6-2 or TRBV6-3 to TRBJ2-5; D perhaps matches TRBD2 (6 bases). Trimming stripped 2 bases from V and 5 bases from J, with 15 bases between. Germline CDR1 MNHEY, CDR2 SVGEGT. The CDR3 length is 15 residues. The CDR3 reads CASSYNLASFETQYF. CDR3 bases: TGTGCCAGCAGTTACAACCTAGCGAGTTTTGAGACCCAGTACTTC.

This chain joins TRBV6-6 and TRBJ2-1; no clear D gene. Trimming took off 2 bases at V and 8 bases at J, with 7 bases between the two ends. The CDR3 has 12 residues. Germline V lookup: CDR1 MNHNY, CDR2 SVGAGI (reference sequence). The CDR3, as DNA: TGTGCCAGCAGTTACACCGGTGATGAGCAGTTCTTC. Translating it yields CASSYTGDEQFF.

The chain is built from TRBV19 and TRBJ1-5, with a weak D call TRBD1 (5 bases). Germline V gene lookup returns CDR1 LNHDA and CDR2 SQIVND (reference sequence). Between the trimmed V and J ends, which lost 4 bases and 3 bases, there was a span of 13 bases. The CDR3 runs to 15 residues. The CDR3: CASSTSLGHNQPQHF. The DNA of the CDR3 is TGTGCCAGTAGTACGAGCCTGGGGCACAATCAGCCCCAGCATTTT.

The chain carries TRBV11-3 and TRBJ1-5, with D perhaps TRBD1 (5 bases). CDR1 is SGHNT, CDR2 YENEEA, per germline. The CDR3 spans 17 residues. The V and J ends lost 0 bases and 2 bases respectively, with 14 bases between them. CDR3 DNA sequence: TGTGCCAGCAGCTTAGATATGGCCAGGGTGGGCAATCAGCCCCAGCATTTT. Encoded protein: CASSLDMARVGNQPQHF.

The V gene is TRBV2, the J gene TRBJ2-3; tentatively, D is TRBD2 (7 bases). Germline lookup yields CDR1 SNHLY and CDR2 FYNNEI. The CDR3 runs 15 residues. V gave up 4 bases and J gave up 2 bases, with 13 bases separating them. CDR3: CASSGGGRTTDTQYF. CDR3 sequence (DNA): TGTGCCAGCAGTGGGGGGGGCCGAACCACAGATACGCAGTATTTT.

The rearrangement uses TRBV6-2 or TRBV6-3 and TRBJ2-5; 14 bases are shared with TRBD2. V shed 6 bases, J shed 0 bases, and the junction held 9 bases outside the gene matches. CDR3 length: 18 residues. Germline CDR1 MNHEY, CDR2 SVGEGT. DNA for the CDR3: TGTGCCAGCAGATACGGGACTAGCGGGGGAGAGTACCAAGAGACCCAGTACTTC. As protein: CASRYGTSGGEYQETQYF.

The table lists this clone with a few counts. The J gene is TRBJ1-2, the V gene TRBV11-1; TRBD1 agrees at 7 bases. Germline trimming cut 4 bases from V and 4 bases from J; bases unmatched to any gene: 6. The CDR3 runs 14 residues. CDR1 is SGHAT and CDR2 is FQDESV in the germline V gene (reference sequence). CDR3 in amino acids: CASSSGTALYGYTF. The CDR3 bases are TGTGCCAGCAGCTCCGGGACAGCACTCTATGGCTACACCTTC.

V usage is TRBV27 and J usage is TRBJ2-7; 9 bases are shared with TRBD1. The CDR3 loop spans 18 amino acids. The V gene's germline CDR1 is MNHEY and CDR2 SMNVEV (reference sequence). Unmatched junction bases numbered 13, after V lost 2 bases and J lost 2 bases. CDR3 residues: CASSLRFLGTGTTYEQYF. CDR3 DNA: TGTGCCAGCAGTTTACGGTTCCTAGGGACAGGGACAACCTACGAGCAGTACTTC.

The genes are TRBV7-3 and TRBJ2-3; 14 bases align to TRBD2. The V gene end was trimmed by 1 base and the J gene end by 3 bases; junction bases not matched to a gene: 9. CDR1 SGHTA and CDR2 FQGTGA come from the germline V gene. The CDR3 is made up of 19 amino acids. For the CDR3, the DNA is TGTGCCAGCAGCTTAATCGTCGGACTAGCGGGGGGTAGGACAGATACGCAGTATTTT. This sequence encodes CASSLIVGLAGGRTDTQYF.